Listed below are T cell receptor beta chains from one sample, sequenced in a study of control samples from healthy donors and cancer patients. Repertoires were generated with immunoSEQ multiplex PCR, while TCRdb's copy carries only in-frame clones and drops some. The data show under 150,000 clones, 88% seen once. The specimen sequenced was blood. The source is a woman in her seventies in good health. The CDR3 runs from the conserved cysteine through the conserved F or W. D genes are given only for firm matches. The size field is filled for only some rows; it gives once, few, many or a size class.

CASSPDRSRYEQYF TGTGCCAGCTCACCAGACAGGTCCCGCTACGAGCAGTACTTC TRBV18 . TRBJ2-7 14 .
CASSFGSGQGKIALNSPLHF TGTGCCAGCAGTTTCGGTTCGGGACAGGGGAAGATAGCTCTCAATTCACCCCTCCACTTT TRBV27 TRBD1 TRBJ1-6 20 .
CATSIAGGTYEQYF TGTGCCACCAGCATAGCGGGGGGAACCTACGAGCAGTACTTC TRBV15 TRBD2 TRBJ2-7 14 .
CASSLSHSSYNEQFF TGTGCCAGCAGCTTGTCACATAGCTCCTACAATGAGCAGTTCTTC TRBV5-4 . TRBJ2-1 15 .
CASSPGARNEQFF TGTGCCAGCAGCCCCGGGGCGCGAAATGAGCAGTTCTTC TRBV7-2 . TRBJ2-1 13 .
CASSPGVSGGLETQYF TGCGCCAGCAGCCCCGGGGTTAGCGGAGGGCTCGAGACCCAGTACTTC TRBV5-1 . TRBJ2-5 16 .
CASSGGQQVNQPQHF TGTGCCAGCAGCGGGGGCCAGCAGGTCAATCAGCCCCAGCATTTT TRBV2 . TRBJ1-5 15 once
CASSLGQWDTQYF TGTGCCAGCAGTTTAGGTCAGTGGGATACGCAGTATTTT TRBV12-3/TRBV12-4 . TRBJ2-3 13 .
CSVAGAKAKGYTF TGCAGCGTCGCCGGGGCAAAAGCAAAAGGCTACACCTTC TRBV29-1 . TRBJ1-2 13 once
CASSPRQMNTEAFF TGTGCCAGCTCACCACGACAGATGAACACTGAAGCTTTCTTT TRBV18 . TRBJ1-1 14 .
CASSSTGQVHGYTF TGTGCCAGCAGCTCCACTGGACAGGTCCATGGCTACACCTTC TRBV7-9 TRBD1 TRBJ1-2 14 .
CASSFGQNYGYTF TGTGCCAGCAGTTTTGGACAGAACTATGGCTACACCTTC TRBV12-3/TRBV12-4 . TRBJ1-2 13 .
CASSQDAPGRNEQFF TGTGCCAGCAGCCAAGACGCACCGGGAAGGAATGAGCAGTTCTTC TRBV6-5 . TRBJ2-1 15 .
CASSQREDLNYGYTF TGTGCCAGCAGCCAACGGGAGGACCTAAACTATGGCTACACCTTC TRBV6-2/TRBV6-3 . TRBJ1-2 15 .
CASSLLQTDTQYF TGTGCCAGCAGCTTACTCCAGACAGATACGCAGTATTTT TRBV7-2 . TRBJ2-3 13 .
CASSEGAKGRGYNSPLHF TGTGCCAGCAGTGAAGGAGCAAAGGGACGGGGTTATAATTCACCCCTCCACTTT TRBV6-1 . TRBJ1-6 18 .
CASSLNGDGSYEQYF TGTGCCAGCAGTTTGAACGGGGATGGGTCCTACGAGCAGTACTTC TRBV28 . TRBJ2-7 15 .
CASPGFGAYEQYF TGTGCCAGCCCAGGGTTTGGAGCCTACGAGCAGTACTTC TRBV27 . TRBJ2-7 13 few
CASSPGGSYGYTF TGTGCCAGCTCACCAGGGGGTTCCTATGGCTACACCTTC TRBV18 . TRBJ1-2 13 .
CATSLGQFNSPLHF TGTGCCACCTCCCTTGGACAGTTTAATTCACCCCTCCACTTT TRBV28 . TRBJ1-6 14 .
CASSPGLAGVITDTQYF TGTGCCAGCTCACCAGGACTAGCGGGGGTGATCACAGATACGCAGTATTTT TRBV18 TRBD2 TRBJ2-3 17 .
CASSTTWGSNQPQHF TGTGCCAGTAGTACTACATGGGGTAGCAATCAGCCCCAGCATTTT TRBV19 . TRBJ1-5 15 .
CASSPNGRRVNQPQHF TGTGCCAGCTCACCGAACGGGCGACGGGTCAATCAGCCCCAGCATTTT TRBV18 . TRBJ1-5 16 .
CATSAGGYEQFF TGCGCGACCAGCGCAGGGGGGTATGAGCAGTTCTTC TRBV10-1 . TRBJ2-1 12 .
CASSRQGYIQYF TGTGCCAGCAGCCGACAGGGTTACATTCAGTACTTC TRBV6-2/TRBV6-3 TRBD1 TRBJ2-4 12 .
CASSFRGSTEAFF TGCGCCAGCAGCTTTCGGGGGAGCACTGAAGCTTTCTTT TRBV5-1 . TRBJ1-1 13 .
CASSFLQGGTEAFF TGTGCCAGCAGCTTCCTTCAGGGGGGGACTGAAGCTTTCTTT TRBV7-2 TRBD1 TRBJ1-1 14 .
CASSLLAGGTDTQYF TGTGCCAGCAGCTTATTGGCGGGGGGCACAGATACGCAGTATTTT TRBV7-9 TRBD2 TRBJ2-3 15 .
CASSPGQVVMETQYF TGTGCCAGCTCACCGGGTCAGGTCGTAATGGAGACCCAGTACTTC TRBV18 . TRBJ2-5 15 .
CASSLSGGPGNQPQHF TGTGCCAGCAGTTTATCGGGGGGCCCTGGTAATCAGCCCCAGCATTTT TRBV27 . TRBJ1-5 16 .
CASSLGQGSEAFF TGTGCCAGCAGCTTGGGACAGGGATCTGAAGCTTTCTTT TRBV7-9 TRBD1 TRBJ1-1 13 .
CASSWDRLSETQYF TGCGCCAGCAGCTGGGACAGGTTAAGCGAGACCCAGTACTTC TRBV5-1 TRBD1 TRBJ2-5 14 few
CASSLHRGRSEAFF TGTGCCAGCTCACTCCACAGGGGGCGGAGTGAAGCTTTCTTT TRBV18 TRBD1 TRBJ1-1 14 .
CATSPRRTGSLGYTF TGTGCCACCAGCCCTCGACGGACAGGGTCTCTTGGCTACACCTTC TRBV15 TRBD1 TRBJ1-2 15 .
CASSLAPTDEQFF TGTGCCAGCAGCTTAGCCCCGACAGACGAGCAGTTCTTC TRBV11-1 . TRBJ2-1 13 .
CASSPPIAGGAHNEQFF TGTGCCAGCAGCCCCCCTATAGCAGGGGGCGCCCACAATGAGCAGTTCTTC TRBV7-9 TRBD1 TRBJ2-1 17 .
CASSREGGPYTQYF TGTGCCAGCAGCCGGGAGGGGGGACCGTATACGCAGTATTTT TRBV6-4 TRBD2 TRBJ2-3 14 once
CASRAGTGASEEKLFF TGCGCCAGCAGGGCCGGGACAGGGGCTTCCGAGGAAAAACTGTTTTTT TRBV5-1 TRBD1 TRBJ1-4 16 .
CASRTLGGGTLNTEAFF TGCGCCAGCAGGACCCTTGGGGGCGGAACCTTGAACACTGAAGCTTTCTTT TRBV5-1 . TRBJ1-1 17 .
CASSQCQAGDEQYF TGCGCCAGCAGTCAATGTCAGGCCGGCGACGAGCAGTACTTC TRBV23-1 . TRBJ2-7 14 .
CASSVGGTPSGADTQYF TGTGCCAGCAGCGTAGGGGGTACTCCCAGTGGGGCAGATACGCAGTATTTT TRBV9 . TRBJ2-3 17 .
CASSAQGPAYEQYF TGCGCCAGCAGCGCACAGGGACCGGCCTACGAGCAGTACTTC TRBV5-1 . TRBJ2-7 14 .
CAASKGGYTDTQYF TGCGCCGCCAGCAAGGGCGGATACACAGATACGCAGTATTTT TRBV5-1 . TRBJ2-3 14 .
CASSRGVASGNTIYF TGTGCCAGCAGCCGCGGGGTCGCCTCTGGAAACACCATATATTTT TRBV7-2 . TRBJ1-3 15 .
CASSHPGTSGGGLSDTQYF TGTGCCAGCAGCCACCCCGGGACTAGCGGGGGGGGATTGTCAGATACGCAGTATTTT TRBV4-2 TRBD2 TRBJ2-3 19 .
CASSLRGANTEAFF TGTGCCAGCAGTTTAAGGGGGGCAAACACTGAAGCTTTCTTT TRBV27 . TRBJ1-1 14 few
CASSYTATGEGYTF TGTGCCAGCAGTTATACTGCGACAGGGGAAGGCTACACCTTC TRBV6-5 TRBD1 TRBJ1-2 14 .
CASSYSGGNTIYF TGTGCCAGCAGTTACTCGGGCGGAAACACCATATATTTT TRBV6-2/TRBV6-3 . TRBJ1-3 13 .
CASSKGGASNTEAFF TGTGCCAGCAGCAAGGGTGGGGCTTCGAACACTGAAGCTTTCTTT TRBV5-4 . TRBJ1-1 15 .
CASSPGQGPYEQYF TGTGCCAGCAGCCCAGGACAGGGACCATACGAGCAGTACTTC TRBV7-2 TRBD1 TRBJ2-7 14 once
CASSKNGDRDEQYF TGTGCCAGTAGTAAAAACGGGGACAGGGACGAGCAGTACTTC TRBV19 TRBD1 TRBJ2-7 14 .
CASSDPPPDTQYF TGTGCCAGCAGCGACCCCCCCCCAGATACGCAGTATTTT TRBV7-9 . TRBJ2-3 13 once